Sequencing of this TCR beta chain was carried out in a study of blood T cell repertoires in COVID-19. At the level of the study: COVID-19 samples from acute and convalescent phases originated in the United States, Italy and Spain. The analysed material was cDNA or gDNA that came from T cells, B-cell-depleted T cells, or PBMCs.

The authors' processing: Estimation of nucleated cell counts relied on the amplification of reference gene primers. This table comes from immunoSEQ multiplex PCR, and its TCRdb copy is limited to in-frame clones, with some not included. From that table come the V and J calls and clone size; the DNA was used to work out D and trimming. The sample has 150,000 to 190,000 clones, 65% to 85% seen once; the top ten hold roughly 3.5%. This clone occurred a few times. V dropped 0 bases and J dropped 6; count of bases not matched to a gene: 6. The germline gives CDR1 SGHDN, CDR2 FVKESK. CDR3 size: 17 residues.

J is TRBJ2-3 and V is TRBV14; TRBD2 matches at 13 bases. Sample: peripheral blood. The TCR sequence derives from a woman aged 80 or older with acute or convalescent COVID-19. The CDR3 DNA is TGTGCCAGCAGCCAAGAAAGACTAGCGGGAGGCATTGATACGCAGTATTTT. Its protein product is CASSQERLAGGIDTQYF.